The present entry profiles one T cell receptor beta chain with its context. The target antigen is unknown. Trimming removed 0 bases from V and 3 bases from J, with 10 bases in between. There are 16 residues in the CDR3. The germline V gene encodes CDR1 SGHRS and CDR2 YFSETQ. The data derive from a study of OX40 agonist ivuxolimab in advanced cancers. Study-wide results and caveats: CD4+ T cells averaged fewer expanded clones than CD8+ T cells.

Data came from immunoSEQ multiplex PCR; TCRdb stores just in-frame clones and leaves some out. The sample shows 72,000 or so clones, about 84% of them seen only once. Peripheral blood came from all dose cohorts at three timepoints. The sample was CD4+ or CD8+ T cells sorted from blood, taken in a trial of the OX40 agonist ivuxolimab. The chain carries TRBV5-1 and TRBJ1-6; D uncertain. This receptor was obtained from an adult with an advanced solid tumor such as melanoma, head and neck, liver or kidney cancer. Here the CDR3 DNA reads TGCGCCAGCAGCTTGGAGGCAGTACTCTATAATTCACCCCTCCACTTT. Its protein product is CASSLEAVLYNSPLHF. The entire variable domain, with the rest obtained from reference TRBV5-1 and TRBJ1-6, is as follows: KAGVTQTPRYLIKTRGQQVTLSCSPISGHRSVSWYQQTPGQGLQFLFEYFSETQRNKGNFPGRFSGRQFSNSRSEMNVSTLELGDSALYLCASSLEAVLYNSPLHFGNGTRLTVT.